The 10 T cell receptor beta chains below were found in one sample sequenced in a study of T cell responses to AZD1222 COVID-19 vaccine. TCRdb keeps only in-frame clones here, not all; method: immunoSEQ multiplex PCR. The sample includes 65,000 to 75,000 clones, approximately 81% of them seen just once. This sample comprised peripheral blood, obtained on day 0 of AZD1222 vaccination. The receptors shown here come from an adult in good health.

The rearrangement joins TRBV11-1 to TRBJ2-3; TRBD1 agrees at 7 bases. J gave up 5 bases and V 1 base, and 3 bases lay outside the gene matches. The CDR3 has 14 residues. Looked up from germline, CDR1 is SGHAT and CDR2 is FQDESV (reference sequence). The CDR3 sequence: CASSLGSGGDTQYF. The CDR3 coding sequence is TGTGCCAGCAGCTTAGGGTCAGGGGGAGATACGCAGTATTTT.

The chain uses TRBV28 and TRBJ1-1; perhaps TRBD1 as D (5 bases). This CDR3 is built from 12 residues. With 3 bases removed from V and 8 bases from J, the gap between germline ends came to 10 bases. Germline V gene lookup returns CDR1 MDHEN and CDR2 SYDVKM. The CDR3 here is CASSFPGGEAFF. CDR3 nucleotide sequence: TGTGCCAGCAGTTTCCCGGGGGGGGAAGCTTTCTTT.

This clone was seen a single time. This chain connects TRBV5-4 to TRBJ1-2; a weak D match, TRBD1 (6 bases). Trimming took 4 bases from V and 0 from J, leaving 13 bases between them. The germline CDR1 and CDR2 sequences are SGHNT and YYREEE (reference sequence). This CDR3 is 15 amino acids long. CDR3 loop: CASSEGQIANYGYTF. The CDR3 nucleotides are TGTGCCAGCAGCGAAGGACAGATAGCTAACTATGGCTACACCTTC.

V usage is TRBV7-2 and J usage is TRBJ1-5; tentatively, D is TRBD1 (6 bases). This CDR3 has 14 residues. The V gene lost 5 bases and the J gene lost 4 bases, with 12 bases spanning the gap. Germline-derived CDR1 and CDR2 are SGHTA and FQGNSA. The CDR3: CASSLDSSNQPQHF. Here the CDR3 DNA reads TGTGCCAGCAGCCTGGACAGCTCAAATCAGCCCCAGCATTTT. The full variable domain, completed using reference TRBV7-2 and TRBJ1-5, is GAGVSQSPSNKVTEKGKDVELRCDPISGHTALYWYRQSLGQGLEFLIYFQGNSAPDKSGLPSDRFSAERTGGSVSTLTIQRTQQEDSAVYLCASSLDSSNQPQHFGDGTRLSIL.

V and J are TRBV19 and TRBJ1-4; D unresolved. Trimming shortened V by 5 bases and J by 8 bases, and 15 bases separated the two germline ends. The CDR3 spans 14 residues. Germline values: CDR1 LNHDA, CDR2 SQIVND (reference sequence). CDR3 region: CASSSDLPPEKLFF. CDR3 DNA: TGTGCCAGTAGTTCGGACCTCCCCCCCGAAAAACTGTTTTTT.

J is TRBJ1-5 and V is TRBV28, with TRBD1 matching over 11 bases. V shed 3 bases and J 2 bases; nucleotides not matched to a gene: 15. Germline CDR1 is MDHEN and CDR2 is SYDVKM. The CDR3 contains 20 residues. CDR3 sequence (DNA): TGTGCCAGCAGTTTCTTCCCTCCGGACAGGGGGCTTTGGGGCAATCAGCCCCAGCATTTT. Amino acids: CASSFFPPDRGLWGNQPQHF.

The V call is TRBV5-1, the J call TRBJ2-7, with 8 bases aligning to TRBD2. Germline V gene lookup returns CDR1 SGHRS and CDR2 YFSETQ. V shed 0 bases, J shed 4 bases, and the junction held 12 bases outside the gene matches. The CDR3 sequence is 17 residues long. The CDR3 nucleotides are TGCGCCAGCAGCTTGGCCGGGGGACTAGAGTCCGTATACGAGCAGTACTTC. Its protein product is CASSLAGGLESVYEQYF.

The rearrangement uses TRBV5-4 and TRBJ2-2; D is perhaps TRBD1 (6 bases). The V end lost 4 bases, the J end lost 5 bases, and 9 bases lay between the germline ends. Germline CDR1 is SGHNT and CDR2 is YYREEE (reference sequence). The CDR3 extends over 13 amino acids. The CDR3 loop reads CASSPRGTGELFF. Here the CDR3 DNA reads TGTGCCAGCAGCCCCAGGGGTACCGGGGAGCTGTTTTTT.

V usage is TRBV27 and J usage is TRBJ2-6; D uncertain. There are 13 residues in the CDR3. Germline lookup yields CDR1 MNHEY and CDR2 SMNVEV (reference sequence). The V and J ends lost 8 bases and 1 base respectively, with 6 bases between them. CDR3 DNA: TGTGCCAGCCGCCAGTCTGGGGCCAACGTCCTGACTTTC. Its translation is CASRQSGANVLTF.

The chain is built from TRBV4-3 and TRBJ2-7; D gene uncertain. The germline V and J ends were trimmed by 0 bases and 2 bases, with 8 bases remaining between them. The germline gives CDR1 LGHNA, CDR2 YSLEER. The CDR3 is 14 residues long. The CDR3 spells CASSQDSTTYEQYF. CDR3 sequence (DNA): TGCGCCAGCAGCCAAGATTCAACGACCTACGAGCAGTACTTC.